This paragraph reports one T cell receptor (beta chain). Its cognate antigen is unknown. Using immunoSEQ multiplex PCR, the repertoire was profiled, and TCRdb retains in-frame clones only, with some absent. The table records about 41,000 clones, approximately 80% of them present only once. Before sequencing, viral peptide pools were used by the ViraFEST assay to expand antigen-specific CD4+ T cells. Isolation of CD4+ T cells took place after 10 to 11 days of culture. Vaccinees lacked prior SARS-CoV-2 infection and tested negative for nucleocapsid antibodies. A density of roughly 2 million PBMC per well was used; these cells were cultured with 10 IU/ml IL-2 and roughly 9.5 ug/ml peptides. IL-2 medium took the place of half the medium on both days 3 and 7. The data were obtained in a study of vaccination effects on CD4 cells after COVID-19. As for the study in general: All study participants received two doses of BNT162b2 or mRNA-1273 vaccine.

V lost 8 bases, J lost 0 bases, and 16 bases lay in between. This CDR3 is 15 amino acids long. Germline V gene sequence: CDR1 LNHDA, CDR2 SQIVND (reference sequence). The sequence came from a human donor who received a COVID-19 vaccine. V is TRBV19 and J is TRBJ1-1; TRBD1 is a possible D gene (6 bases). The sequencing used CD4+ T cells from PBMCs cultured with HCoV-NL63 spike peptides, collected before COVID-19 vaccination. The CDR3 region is CASHLRGGMNTEAFF. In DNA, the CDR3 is TGTGCCAGTCATCTCAGGGGAGGCATGAACACTGAAGCTTTCTTT.